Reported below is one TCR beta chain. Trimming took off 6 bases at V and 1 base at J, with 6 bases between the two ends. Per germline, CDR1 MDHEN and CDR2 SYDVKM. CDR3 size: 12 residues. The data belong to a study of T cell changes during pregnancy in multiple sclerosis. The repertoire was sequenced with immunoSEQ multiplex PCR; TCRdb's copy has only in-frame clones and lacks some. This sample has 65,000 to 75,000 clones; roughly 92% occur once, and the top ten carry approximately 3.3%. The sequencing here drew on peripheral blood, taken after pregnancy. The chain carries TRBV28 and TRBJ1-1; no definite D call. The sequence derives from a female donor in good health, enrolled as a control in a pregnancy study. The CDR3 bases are TGTGCCAGCAGAGAGGGGAACACTGAAGCTTTCTTT. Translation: CASREGNTEAFF.